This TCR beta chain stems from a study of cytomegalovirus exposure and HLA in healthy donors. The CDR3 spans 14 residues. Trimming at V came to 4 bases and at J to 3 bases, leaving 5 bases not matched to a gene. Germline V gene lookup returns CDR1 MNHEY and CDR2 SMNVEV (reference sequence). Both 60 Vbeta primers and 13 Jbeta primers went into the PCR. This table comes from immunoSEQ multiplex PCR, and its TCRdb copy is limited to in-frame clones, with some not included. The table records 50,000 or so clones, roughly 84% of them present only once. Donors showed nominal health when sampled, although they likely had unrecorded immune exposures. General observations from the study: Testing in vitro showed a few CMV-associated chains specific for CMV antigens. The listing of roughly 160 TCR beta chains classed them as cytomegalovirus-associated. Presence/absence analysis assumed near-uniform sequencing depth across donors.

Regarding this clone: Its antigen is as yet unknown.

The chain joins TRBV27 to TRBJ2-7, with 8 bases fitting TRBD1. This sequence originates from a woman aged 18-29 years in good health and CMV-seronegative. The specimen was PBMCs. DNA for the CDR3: TGTGCCAGCAGTTCGGGACAGGACGTCTACGAGCAGTACTTC. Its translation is CASSSGQDVYEQYF.